This T cell receptor (beta chain) was captured by sequencing in a study of blood T cell repertoires in COVID-19. Study summary: The cDNA or gDNA used as material had been derived from T cells, B-cell-depleted T cells, or PBMCs.

As handled by the study authors: Estimates of nucleated cell counts were drawn from the amplification of reference gene primers. Clones were sequenced by immunoSEQ multiplex PCR, and TCRdb holds only the in-frame ones, with some missing. V and J calls and clone size are as listed in that table; D and trimming were resolved from the DNA. The repertoire consists of about 83,000 clones, with roughly 87% occurring once and the leading ten covering 5% to 6.5%. CDR1 is SGHTS, CDR2 YDEGEE, per germline. This CDR3 region has 13 residues. Deletions cut 4 bases from V and 7 bases from J, with 11 bases between.

The sample taken for sequencing was peripheral blood. The TCR sequence derives from a man aged 60-69 years with acute or convalescent COVID-19. The genes are TRBV5-8 and TRBJ2-2; the D is unclear. As DNA, the CDR3 is TGTGCCAGCAGCCGGCTGAGGAACGGGGAGCTGTTTTTT. Translated: CASSRLRNGELFF.